The 13 T cell receptor beta chains below were found in one sample sequenced in a study of shared clonotypes between healthy human individuals. TCRdb's table, derived via immunoSEQ multiplex PCR, lists solely in-frame clones and lacks some. The sample contains about 1.1 million clones, approximately 80% of which appear only once. The specimen was memory CD4+ T cells from PBMCs. Subset noted: CD45RA-negative fraction. The receptors stem from a young man in good health. Some clones in this sample may be carry-over from other donors' samples.

With regard to this clone: Other DNA sequences of this sample code for an identical CDR3. The rearrangement uses TRBV5-1 and TRBJ1-1; perhaps TRBD1 as D (5 bases). Germline V gives CDR1 SGHRS, CDR2 YFSETQ. V was trimmed by 1 base and J by 0 bases, leaving 10 bases between them. This CDR3 region has 15 residues. CDR3 amino acids: CASSLQGGMNTEAFF. The CDR3 DNA reads TGCGCCAGCAGCTTGCAGGGCGGGATGAACACTGAAGCTTTCTTT.

In its sample, this clone was seen a few times. The chain combines TRBV10-3 with TRBJ2-3; TRBD2 might be the D (6 bases). The CDR3 has 15 amino acids. Germline-derived CDR1 and CDR2 are ENHRY and SYGVKD. V lost 3 bases and J lost 0, with 10 bases in between. The CDR3: CAISDLATSTDTQYF. The CDR3 DNA is TGTGCCATCAGTGACCTAGCGACTAGCACAGATACGCAGTATTTT.

The rearrangement joins TRBV14 to TRBJ1-1; 11 nucleotides agree with TRBD1. With V trimmed by 4 bases and J by 12 bases, 34 bases remained unmatched. Per the germline V gene, CDR1 is SGHDN and CDR2 is FVKESK. The CDR3 sequence is 22 residues long. The CDR3 spells CASSPSTGTGGLFSRTLGWSFF. The CDR3 DNA reads TGTGCCAGCAGCCCTTCCACCGGGACAGGGGGACTATTTTCCCGAACACTTGGCTGGTCTTTCTTT.

V usage is TRBV9 and J usage is TRBJ1-1; 7 bases align to TRBD1. CDR1 and CDR2 (germline): SGDLS, YYNGEE. V shed 3 bases, J shed 4 bases, and the junction held 6 bases outside the gene matches. The CDR3 loop spans 14 amino acids. The CDR3, as DNA: TGTGCCAGCAGCGGACGGACAGGCGCCACTGAAGCTTTCTTT. Its translation: CASSGRTGATEAFF. The full variable domain, its missing parts supplied by reference TRBV9 and TRBJ1-1, is DSGVTQTPKHLITATGQRVTLRCSPRSGDLSVYWYQQSLDQGLQFLIQYYNGEERAKGNILERFSAQQFPDLHSELNLSSLELGDSALYFCASSGRTGATEAFFGQGTRLTVV.

The chain joins TRBV5-1 to TRBJ2-3; perhaps TRBD2 as D (5 bases). The CDR3 length is 16 residues. Germline CDR1 reads SGHRS; CDR2 reads YFSETQ. Trimming took off 1 base at V and 6 bases at J, with 18 bases between the two ends. As DNA, the CDR3 is TGCGCCAGCAGCTTGATCCCCCTTCAACGGGGTGATACGCAGTATTTT. Protein product: CASSLIPLQRGDTQYF.

V gene TRBV27 combines with J gene TRBJ2-2, with TRBD2 matching 8 bases. V lost 6 bases and J lost 3; bases outside the gene matches: 12. This CDR3 comprises 17 residues. Germline-derived CDR1 and CDR2 are MNHEY and SMNVEV (reference sequence). CDR3 sequence: CASSSSGRGGYTGELFF. DNA of the CDR3: TGTGCCAGCAGCTCTAGCGGGCGAGGAGGGTACACCGGGGAGCTGTTTTTT.

The rearrangement links TRBV5-1 to TRBJ2-3; TRBD2 matches 11 bases. Germline CDR1 is SGHRS and CDR2 is YFSETQ. J was trimmed by 2 bases and V by 4 bases; bases with no gene match: 9. CDR3 size: 17 residues. The CDR3 DNA reads as TGCGCCAGCAGCCCCCCGGCGACTAGCGGGACCACAGATACGCAGTATTTT. Translation gives CASSPPATSGTTDTQYF. The full variable domain, with the rest looked up from reference TRBV5-1 and TRBJ2-3, is KAGVTQTPRYLIKTRGQQVTLSCSPISGHRSVSWYQQTPGQGLQFLFEYFSETQRNKGNFPGRFSGRQFSNSRSEMNVSTLELGDSALYLCASSPPATSGTTDTQYFGPGTRLTVL.

V and J are TRBV19 and TRBJ1-3; D not resolved. Trimming shortened V by 2 bases and J by 5 bases, and 7 bases separated the two germline ends. Germline V gene data show CDR1 as LNHDA and CDR2 as SQIVND (reference sequence). CDR3 length: 13 amino acids. CDR3 residues: CASSIRDRNTIYF. DNA for the CDR3: TGTGCCAGTAGTATACGCGACAGAAACACCATATATTTT.

V and J are TRBV18 and TRBJ2-3, with D tentatively TRBD1 (6 bases). This CDR3 has 13 residues. The germline CDR1 and CDR2 sequences are KGHSH and LQKENI. Trimming removed 8 bases at V and 3 bases at J, with 12 bases between. CDR3 residues: CASNQGSTDTQYF. CDR3 coding DNA: TGTGCCAGCAATCAGGGGAGTACAGATACGCAGTATTTT.

This chain links TRBV7-9 with TRBJ2-7, with D uncertain. The germline CDR1 and CDR2 sequences are SEHNR and FQNEAQ (reference sequence). The CDR3 contains 14 residues. Deletions cut 6 bases from V and 3 bases from J, with 15 bases between. The CDR3 loop reads CASSRSSGVYEQYF. CDR3 sequence (DNA): TGTGCCAGCAGTCGTTCGTCGGGCGTCTACGAGCAGTACTTC.

The chain links TRBV2 to TRBJ2-6; D is undetermined. V was trimmed by 7 bases and J by 0 bases, leaving 7 bases between them. The CDR3 has 14 residues. The germline gives CDR1 SNHLY, CDR2 FYNNEI. CDR3 coding DNA: TGTGCCAGCAATCTGGTCTCTGGGGCCAACGTCCTGACTTTC. This encodes CASNLVSGANVLTF.

In its sample, this clone was seen a few times. The gene calls are TRBV5-6 and TRBJ2-5; D remains unclear. The germline V and J ends were trimmed by 2 bases and 4 bases, with 9 bases remaining between them. Germline CDR1 is SGHDT and CDR2 is YYEEEE. This CDR3 region has 13 residues. CDR3 DNA sequence: TGTGCCAGCAGCTTTAAAAGGGTAGAGACCCAGTACTTC. Amino acid sequence: CASSFKRVETQYF.

In regard to this clone: A much bigger clone sits one base away, suggesting this may be a read error. J is TRBJ1-3 and V is TRBV10-3; D is uncertain. The CDR3 runs 12 residues. Germline V CDR1 and CDR2: ENHRY, SYGVKD. The CDR3 here is CAISPEMNTTYF. CDR3 coding DNA: TGTGCCATCAGCCCCGAGATGAACACCACATATTTT.